This passage covers 29 T cell receptor beta chains from one sample sequenced in a study of blood T cell repertoires in COVID-19. The data were produced by immunoSEQ multiplex PCR, yet TCRdb's version contains in-frame clones alone and is incomplete. The sample yields 150,000 to 250,000 clones, 70% to 85% seen once. Sequencing was performed on peripheral blood. The receptors were sampled from a human donor with acute or convalescent COVID-19. The donor label of this sample is uncertain.

This clone was seen a handful of times. This chain joins TRBV19 and TRBJ2-2, with TRBD2 matching over 9 bases. CDR3 size: 17 residues. Germline V CDR1 and CDR2: LNHDA, SQIVND (reference sequence). The ends lost 7 bases at V and 5 bases at J; junction bases unmatched: 14. The chain's CDR3 is CASTQNGGSGSTGELFF. The CDR3 nucleotides are TGTGCCAGTACCCAGAATGGGGGTAGCGGGAGTACCGGGGAGCTGTTTTTT.

The V gene is TRBV7-8, the J gene TRBJ2-4; D is uncertain. This CDR3 has 16 residues. CDR1 is SGHVS and CDR2 is FQNEAQ in the germline V gene. V lost 1 base and J lost 1, with 11 bases in between. The CDR3 sequence: CASSLGDFGAKNIQYF. The DNA of the CDR3 is TGTGCCAGCAGCTTAGGAGACTTCGGGGCCAAAAACATTCAGTACTTC.

The chain links TRBV28 to TRBJ1-1; D is perhaps TRBD1 (5 bases). V was pared by 8 bases and J by 2 bases, with 18 bases between. The CDR3 is 15 amino acids. Germline CDR1 is MDHEN and CDR2 is SYDVKM. In nucleotides, the CDR3 is TGTGCCAGCTTTCCTTCGGGGGGGGGAAACACTGAAGCTTTCTTT. Translating gives CASFPSGGGNTEAFF.

V and J are TRBV10-1 and TRBJ2-1; 8 positions match TRBD1. This CDR3 region has 16 residues. CDR1 is WNHNN and CDR2 is SYGVQD in the germline V gene (reference sequence). Germline trimming cut 6 bases from V and 7 bases from J; bases unmatched to any gene: 14. CDR3 residues: CASSNQRTGMGNEQFF. The CDR3 nucleotides read TGCGCCAGCAGCAACCAACGGACAGGGATGGGGAATGAGCAGTTCTTC.

The rearrangement joins TRBV13 to TRBJ2-1; D is undetermined. Trimming shortened V by 3 bases and J by 8 bases, and 8 bases separated the two germline ends. The CDR3 extends over 12 amino acids. The germline V gene encodes CDR1 PRHDT and CDR2 FYEKMQ (reference sequence). This CDR3 is CASSFGEDEQFF. CDR3 sequence (DNA): TGTGCCAGCAGCTTCGGCGAGGATGAGCAGTTCTTC.

The chain uses TRBV5-1 and TRBJ2-2; 7 bases are a match to TRBD1. Germline lookup yields CDR1 SGHRS and CDR2 YFSETQ. CDR3 length: 15 residues. After removal of 4 bases from V and 5 bases from J, the junction contained 8 bases not matched to a gene. The CDR3 spells CASSLTGLPTGELFF. The CDR3 DNA is TGCGCCAGCAGCCTGACAGGGCTTCCTACCGGGGAGCTGTTTTTT.

The chain uses TRBV3-1 (or the pseudogene TRBV3-2) and TRBJ2-2; 10 nucleotides line up with TRBD2. J lost 7 bases, V lost 2 bases, and 4 bases had no gene match. The CDR3 runs to 15 residues. Germline assignment: CDR1 LGHDT and CDR2 YNNKEL (reference sequence). CDR3 residues: CASSQSRTSGGELFF. DNA of the CDR3: TGTGCCAGCAGCCAAAGCAGGACTAGCGGCGGGGAGCTGTTTTTT.

The chain employs TRBV6-5 and TRBJ2-6; a weak D match, TRBD2 (5 bases). Germline V gene data show CDR1 as MNHEY and CDR2 as SVGAGI. Trimming shortened V by 8 bases and J by 0 bases, and 11 bases separated the two germline ends. The CDR3 runs to 15 residues. The CDR3 here is CASSGINSGANVLTF. In nucleotides, the CDR3 is TGTGCCAGCTCCGGGATCAACTCTGGGGCCAACGTCCTGACTTTC.

The J gene is TRBJ2-1, the V gene TRBV9, with TRBD1 matching over 11 bases. The CDR3 totals 21 residues. J gave up 0 bases and V 2 bases, and 16 bases lay outside the gene matches. Germline values: CDR1 SGDLS, CDR2 YYNGEE. The CDR3 sequence is CASSVRPDRGRWASSYNEQFF. The CDR3 coding sequence is TGTGCCAGCAGCGTTCGTCCGGACAGGGGGCGATGGGCTAGCTCCTACAATGAGCAGTTCTTC.

The chain has TRBV18 and TRBJ1-2; weak D call: TRBD1 (5 bases). The CDR3 has 13 residues. V was trimmed by 5 bases and J by 7 bases, leaving 14 bases between them. Germline CDR1 KGHSH, CDR2 LQKENI. The CDR3 loop is CASSGRDSSGYTF. The DNA for the CDR3 is TGTGCCAGCTCAGGCAGGGATTCGTCTGGCTACACCTTC. Based on the CDR3 plus reference TRBV18 and TRBJ1-2, the full variable domain is NAGVMQNPRHLVRRRGQEARLRCSPMKGHSHVYWYRQLPEEGLKFMVYLQKENIIDESGMPKERFSAEFPKEGPSILRIQQVVRGDSAAYFCASSGRDSSGYTFGSGTRLTVV.

J is TRBJ1-6 and V is TRBV5-4, with TRBD1 as a possible D gene (6 bases). Germline CDR1 is SGHNT and CDR2 is YYREEE (reference sequence). Trimming cost V 0 bases and J 9 bases, with 16 bases left between them. CDR3 length: 16 amino acids. CDR3 coding DNA: TGTGCCAGCAGCTTGGATCCAGGGGCGGCTGTTTCACCCCTCCACTTT. This sequence encodes CASSLDPGAAVSPLHF. Filled out from reference TRBV5-4 and TRBJ1-6, the complete variable domain reads ETGVTQSPTHLIKTRGQQVTLRCSSQSGHNTVSWYQQALGQGPQFIFQYYREEENGRGNFPPRFSGLQFPNYSSELNVNALELDDSALYLCASSLDPGAAVSPLHFGNGTRLTVT.

To note about this clone: This sample includes further DNA sequences coding for the same CDR3. The chain couples TRBV7-2 to TRBJ2-5; 11 bases align to TRBD2. Germline CDR1 SGHTA, CDR2 FQGNSA. The CDR3 extends over 16 amino acids. Trimming removed 1 base from V and 5 bases from J; junction bases left unmatched: 6. For the CDR3, the DNA is TGTGCCAGCAGCTTAGGAACTAGCGGGAGCGGGGAGACCCAGTACTTC. Protein sequence: CASSLGTSGSGETQYF.

The CDR3 DNA reads TGTGCCAGCAGACATCTCCTCCCTTCGGACAGTGAGCAGTTCTTC. As protein: CASRHLLPSDSEQFF. This sequence joins TRBV28 and TRBJ2-1; possibly TRBD1 for D (6 bases). In germline, CDR1 is MDHEN, CDR2 SYDVKM. This CDR3 spans 15 amino acids. The V and J ends lost 6 bases and 9 bases respectively, with 21 bases between them.

This clone was detected only once. This sequence joins TRBV27 and TRBJ1-1; no firm D call. The germline V gene encodes CDR1 MNHEY and CDR2 SMNVEV (reference sequence). The CDR3 loop spans 14 amino acids. The V and J ends lost 8 bases and 4 bases respectively, with 17 bases between them. The CDR3 loop reads CASSPWVEGTEAFF. For the CDR3, the DNA is TGTGCCAGCTCTCCGTGGGTCGAGGGCACTGAAGCTTTCTTT.

This clone is a singleton in its sample. The gene calls are TRBV27 and TRBJ2-7; 9 positions agree with TRBD1. With 7 bases clipped from V and 6 bases from J, the junction kept 10 bases outside the gene matches. The V gene's germline CDR1 is MNHEY and CDR2 SMNVEV (reference sequence). This CDR3 spans 14 amino acids. CDR3 sequence: CASKPTGQGGEQYF. The CDR3 DNA is TGTGCCAGCAAACCAACGGGACAGGGCGGCGAGCAGTACTTC.

The rearrangement joins TRBV19 to TRBJ2-1, with 10 bases matching TRBD2. J lost 6 bases, V lost 5 bases, and 7 bases had no gene match. In germline, CDR1 is LNHDA, CDR2 SQIVND (reference sequence). The CDR3 sequence is 15 residues long. In DNA form, the CDR3 reads TGTGCCAGTAGTTTCCCCCCTAGCGGGAGCAATGAGCAGTTCTTC. Its translation: CASSFPPSGSNEQFF.

The chain links TRBV7-9 to TRBJ1-4; the D gene is possibly TRBD1 (6 bases). V dropped 3 bases and J dropped 8 bases, with 16 bases sitting between them. Looked up from germline, CDR1 is SEHNR and CDR2 is FQNEAQ (reference sequence). This CDR3 region has 15 residues. CDR3 sequence: CASSFWTGRGEKLFF. The CDR3 nucleotides are TGTGCCAGCAGCTTTTGGACGGGGAGGGGGGAAAAACTGTTTTTT. Full variable domain (rest looked up from reference TRBV7-9 and TRBJ1-4): DTGVSQNPRHKITKRGQNVTFRCDPISEHNRLYWYRQTLGQGPEFLTYFQNEAQLEKSRLLSDRFSAERPKGSFSTLEIQRTEQGDSAMYLCASSFWTGRGEKLFFGSGTQLSVL.

The V and J genes are TRBV9 and TRBJ2-3; TRBD2 matches at 12 bases. CDR1 and CDR2 from the germline V gene are SGDLS and YYNGEE. This CDR3 has 16 residues. After removal of 4 bases from V and 2 bases from J, the junction contained 5 bases not matched to a gene. The CDR3: CASSSGLAGHTDTQYF. Here the CDR3 DNA reads TGTGCCAGCAGCTCAGGACTAGCGGGACACACAGATACGCAGTATTTT.

V gene TRBV7-6 combines with J gene TRBJ2-7; TRBD2 agrees at 11 bases. Germline assignment: CDR1 SGHVS and CDR2 FNYEAQ. Trimming at V came to 3 bases and at J to 0 bases, leaving 4 bases not matched to a gene. The CDR3 consists of 16 residues. The CDR3: CASSLGLAASSYEQYF. CDR3 bases: TGTGCCAGCAGCTTGGGACTAGCGGCTAGCTCCTACGAGCAGTACTTC. The variable domain in full, completed from reference TRBV7-6 and TRBJ2-7, reads GAGVSQSPRYKVTKRGQDVALRCDPISGHVSLYWYRQALGQGPEFLTYFNYEAQQDKSGLPNDRFSAERPEGSISTLTIQRTEQRDSAMYRCASSLGLAASSYEQYFGPGTRLTVT.

This chain joins TRBV5-8 and TRBJ2-7; D may be TRBD1 (5 bases). Trimming left V 4 bases short and J 0 bases short, with 8 bases between. The CDR3 is made up of 13 amino acids. From germline, CDR1 is SGHTS and CDR2 YDEGEE. The CDR3: CASSPGFSYEQYF. The DNA of the CDR3 is TGTGCCAGCAGCCCAGGGTTCTCCTACGAGCAGTACTTC.

This chain uses TRBV19 with TRBJ1-1; tentatively, D is TRBD1 (5 bases). The germline V and J ends were trimmed by 6 bases and 1 base, with 9 bases remaining between them. Germline lookup yields CDR1 LNHDA and CDR2 SQIVND (reference sequence). This CDR3 has 13 amino acids. The CDR3 reads CASRLQANTEAFF. CDR3 in DNA: TGTGCCAGTAGGTTACAGGCGAACACTGAAGCTTTCTTT.

This clone was seen a handful of times. This chain uses TRBV24-1 with TRBJ1-1; no clear D. Looked up from germline, CDR1 is KGHDR and CDR2 is SFDVKD. V lost 0 bases to trimming and J lost 2 bases, with 9 bases between them. CDR3 length: 15 residues. CDR3 in amino acids: CATSDLVGENTEAFF. CDR3 nucleotides: TGTGCCACCAGTGATTTGGTCGGGGAAAACACTGAAGCTTTCTTT.

The gene calls are TRBV25-1 and TRBJ2-1; TRBD2 aligns across 10 bases. V lost 2 bases to trimming and J lost 9 bases; unmatched junction nucleotides: 10. CDR1 MGHDK and CDR2 SYGVNS come from the germline V gene. The CDR3 loop spans 16 amino acids. The CDR3 sequence is CASSETSGRARGEQFF. CDR3 DNA sequence: TGTGCCAGCAGTGAAACCAGCGGGAGGGCCAGGGGTGAGCAGTTCTTC.

This clone was counted once. The CDR3 here is CASSLGRTLYYEQYF. CDR3 nucleotide sequence: TGTGCCAGCAGCTTGGGTCGGACACTTTACTACGAGCAGTACTTC. The rearrangement uses TRBV5-5 and TRBJ2-7; D may be TRBD1 (5 bases). Germline V gives CDR1 SGHKS, CDR2 YYEKEE (reference sequence). V was cut by 0 bases and J by 3 bases, with 13 bases left in between. The CDR3 is made up of 15 amino acids.

The chain links TRBV6-5 to TRBJ1-6; D remains ambiguous. The germline V and J ends were trimmed by 0 bases and 7 bases, with 7 bases remaining between them. This CDR3 contains 14 residues. Per germline, CDR1 MNHEY and CDR2 SVGAGI. Here the CDR3 reads CASSYSGSNSPLHF. DNA of the CDR3: TGTGCCAGCAGTTACTCGGGGAGCAATTCACCCCTCCACTTT.

The genes are TRBV5-1 and TRBJ2-2; tentatively, D is TRBD2 (6 bases). Germline V lookup: CDR1 SGHRS, CDR2 YFSETQ. The length of the CDR3 is 13 residues. V gave up 6 bases and J gave up 5 bases, with 11 bases separating them. The CDR3 region has the DNA TGCGCCAGCATGTGGGGGGAGACCGGGGAGCTGTTTTTT. Translation: CASMWGETGELFF.

This clone showed up just a few times. V usage is TRBV6-2 or TRBV6-3 and J usage is TRBJ2-3; 7 bases map to TRBD2. Per the germline V gene, CDR1 is MNHEY and CDR2 is SVGEGT. CDR3 length: 16 residues. The V gene end was trimmed by 2 bases and the J gene end by 5 bases; junction bases not matched to a gene: 10. Here the CDR3 reads CASSYGAGAGRDTQYF. CDR3 nucleotides: TGTGCCAGCAGTTACGGTGCGGGAGCGGGGAGAGATACGCAGTATTTT.

This clone was counted a few times. The chain combines TRBV28 with TRBJ1-2, with D tentatively TRBD1 (6 bases). V lost 9 bases to trimming and J lost 5 bases, with 13 bases between them. The CDR3 extends over 12 amino acids. Germline V gene sequence: CDR1 MDHEN, CDR2 SYDVKM. The DNA for the CDR3 is TGTGCCAGTGGGGGCGGACCGTATGGCTACACCTTC. Translation gives CASGGGPYGYTF.

This chain uses TRBV2 with TRBJ2-3; the match to TRBD2 covers 14 bases. The CDR3 runs to 15 residues. The J segment lost 6 bases and the V segment lost 6 bases, leaving 5 bases of the junction unmatched. Germline CDR1 reads SNHLY; CDR2 reads FYNNEI. The CDR3 DNA reads as TGTGCCAGCAGGGGGGGACTAGCGGGAGCGGATACGCAGTATTTT. This sequence encodes CASRGGLAGADTQYF. The variable domain in full, with the rest retrieved from reference TRBV2 and TRBJ2-3, is EPEVTQTPSHQVTQMGQEVILRCVPISNHLYFYWYRQILGQKVEFLVSFYNNEISEKSEIFDDQFSVERPDGSNFTLKIRSTKLEDSAMYFCASRGGLAGADTQYFGPGTRLTVL.